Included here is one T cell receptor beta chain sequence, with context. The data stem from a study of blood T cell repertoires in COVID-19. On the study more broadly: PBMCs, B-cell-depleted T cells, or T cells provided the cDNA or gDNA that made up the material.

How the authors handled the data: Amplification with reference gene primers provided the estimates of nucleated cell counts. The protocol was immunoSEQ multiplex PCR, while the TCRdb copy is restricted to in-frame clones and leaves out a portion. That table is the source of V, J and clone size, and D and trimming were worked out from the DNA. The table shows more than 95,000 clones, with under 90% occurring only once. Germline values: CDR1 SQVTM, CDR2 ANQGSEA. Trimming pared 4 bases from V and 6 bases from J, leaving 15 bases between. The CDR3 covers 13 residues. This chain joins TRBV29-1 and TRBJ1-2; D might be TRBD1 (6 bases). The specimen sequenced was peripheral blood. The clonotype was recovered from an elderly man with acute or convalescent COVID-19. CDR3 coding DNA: TGCAGCGTTGGTTTAGCGTCAGGGGATGGCTACACCTTC. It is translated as CSVGLASGDGYTF.